This TCR beta chain was sequenced during a study of T cell responses to AZD1222 COVID-19 vaccine (dated by TCRdb to 2020 to 2023). Regarding the study in general: A total of roughly 240 trial participants underwent TCR sequencing, of whom 200 to 220 received two doses of AZD1222 and 26 received two doses of the MenACWY control vaccine. Enrollment into the trials was organized by age into subgroups of 18-55, 56-69 and 70-plus years, and those subgroups contained roughly 150, 30 and 60 TCR-sequenced participants, respectively. Results and caveats for the whole study, not just this receptor: After two AZD1222 doses, both the breadth and the depth of spike-specific TCRs were significantly higher than at day 0 and than in MenACWY recipients. Participants were mostly white British and included more females than males, and it was suggested by the authors that clonal diversity may have been underestimated. Epitopes outside the regions mutated in the B.1.351 and B.1.1.7 variants were reportedly recognized by nearly half of the unique spike-specific TCRs. The 56-69-year group was small, and its depth increase did not reach significance, likely because of low power. Vaccine-associated CD4 TCRs spanned the whole spike protein, with dominant responses in regions 160-218 and 743-854. Because no day 14 peak-response samples were available, the repertoires could be characterized only after the peak T cell response. Conclusions about previously exposed vaccinees are limited, since just a handful of AZD1222 recipients were seropositive for SARS-CoV-2 at baseline.

In the case of this clone: Its antigen specificity is not known. Nothing much larger sits one base from this clone, and base qualities are not available.

What this sample's time point label stands for: baseline before first vaccination. The treatment or condition label of this sample denotes: meningococcal conjugate vaccine given as trial control. Vaccinee samples were obtained from the UK trials COV001 and COV002, which included a single-blind randomized controlled phase 2/3 trial of AZD1222 (ChAdOx1 nCoV-19) in healthy adults. For TCRbeta chain sequencing, PBMC samples were collected from trial participants at day 0 and at day 28 after the second dose. The CDR3 starts with the cysteine, ends with the phenylalanine, and has 14 residues. Solely the CDR3 DNA is kept, with 42 bases framed from the first base. Cut back by 3 bases and 9 bases, the V and J ends lie 12 bases apart. Per the germline V gene, MDHEN is the CDR1 and SYDVKM is the CDR2. The CDR3 regions of human TCRbeta chains were subjected to immunosequencing. The original pipeline was this. TCRs in the repertoires were compared against a reference library of SARS-CoV-2-specific TCRs that had been generated with the MIRA antigen-specificity platform. Breadth was defined as the fraction of unique TCRs that were SARS-CoV-2-associated, and depth was defined as the fraction of total T cells that were SARS-CoV-2-associated. Each spike-specific TCR was assigned to its reactive spike region and to a CD4 or CD8 class using the MIRA data. Log10-transformed breadth and depth values were compared by one-way ANOVA with Sidak's multiple comparisons tests. Sourced from immuneACCESS, this table was stored by TCRdb with only in-frame sequences that have V and J called. A share of the clones is absent; for the studies checked, an unresolved V gene accounts for under half, and the remainder has no known explanation. V and J calls and clone size are copied from that table; D and trimming were computed from the DNA. The sample yields roughly 130,000 clones; just over 85% were counted once. In total, the top ten clones hold approximately 18% of the sample.

The V gene is TRBV28 and the J gene is TRBJ1-6; no D gene is confidently identified. This specimen was peripheral blood, taken on day 0 of MenACWY control vaccination. The TCR comes from an adult in good health. The CDR3 corresponds to CASSLQATSSPLHF. The DNA sequence is TGTGCCAGCAGTTTGCAAGCTACCTCTTCACCCCTCCACTTT.